Shown below are 25 T cell receptor beta chains from a single sample sequenced in a study of identical twins. TCRdb re-analysed the 5' RACE reads in MiXCR, keeping a single row per CDR3 protein. This sample has over 500,000 distinct CDR3 sequences, with roughly a fifth found just once. These data also formed part of another study, on T cells expressing NK-cell markers.

Sequencing used CD4+ T cells sorted from blood. Receptors originate from a young woman in good health.

This rearrangement joins TRBV6-2 or TRBV6-3 to TRBJ2-1; 10 nucleotides line up with TRBD1. The length of the CDR3 is 14 residues. The germline V gene has CDR1 MNHEY and CDR2 SVGEGT. The V segment lost 4 bases and the J segment 5 bases; nucleotides outside the gene matches: 2. CDR3 DNA: TGTGCCAGCAGTTGGGACAGGGGACACAATGAGCAGTTCTTC. Translated, it gives CASSWDRGHNEQFF.

This clonotype was detected ten times or more. The chain links TRBV20-1 to TRBJ1-2; 7 bases agree with TRBD1. In germline, CDR1 is DFQATT, CDR2 SNEGSKA (reference sequence). This CDR3 has 12 amino acids. V lost 5 bases, J lost 8 bases, and 8 bases stayed unmatched. The CDR3 DNA sequence: TGCAGTGCTCCGACAGGGCACAAGGGCTACACCTTC. It translates to CSAPTGHKGYTF.

This clonotype occurred a few times. The V call is TRBV4-3, the J call TRBJ1-1, with D hard to call. Germline CDR1 LGHNA, CDR2 YSLEER. CDR3 length equals 16 residues. Trimming removed 0 bases from V and 4 bases from J, with 15 bases in between. DNA of the CDR3: TGCGCCAGCAGCCAAGATTGGATACGGGATGTCACTGAAGCTTTCTTT. Its protein product is CASSQDWIRDVTEAFF.

The CDR3 loop is CASSKGRGVSTDTQYF. The DNA for the CDR3 is TGTGCCAGTAGTAAGGGCCGAGGGGTCTCCACAGATACGCAGTATTTT. The chain has TRBV19 and TRBJ2-3, with D perhaps given as TRBD1 or TRBD2 (5 bases each). Germline V gives CDR1 LNHDA, CDR2 SQIVND (reference sequence). The CDR3 covers 16 residues. V was trimmed by 4 bases and J by 2 bases, leaving 16 bases between them.

The rearrangement links TRBV20-1 to TRBJ2-1, with no clear D. V lost 0 bases and J 0 bases, leaving 18 bases between the germline ends. Germline-derived CDR1 and CDR2 are DFQATT and SNEGSKA (reference sequence). The CDR3 is 18 residues long. The CDR3 loop is CSARDILARDSSYNEQFF. CDR3 coding DNA: TGCAGTGCTAGAGATATCTTGGCGAGAGATAGCTCCTACAATGAGCAGTTCTTC.

The sample holds a few counts of this clonotype. CDR3 nucleotides: TGTGCCAGCAGCCCTCGCCCTAGCGGGAGGGCCTTGTTTCCAGATACGCAGTATTTT. Translation: CASSPRPSGRALFPDTQYF. This chain joins TRBV11-2 and TRBJ2-3; 12 positions agree with TRBD2. Germline assignment: CDR1 SGHAT and CDR2 FQNNGV. This CDR3 is built from 19 residues. Trimming at V came to 5 bases and at J to 4 bases, leaving 16 bases not matched to a gene.

This chain uses TRBV20-1 with TRBJ2-3; maybe TRBD1 (5 bases). The CDR3 is 12 amino acids. Germline loops: CDR1 DFQATT, CDR2 SNEGSKA (reference sequence). Deletions cut 5 bases from V and 6 bases from J, with 12 bases between. CDR3 sequence (DNA): TGCAGTGCTCCCACGAAGGGGGATACGCAGTATTTT. This encodes CSAPTKGDTQYF.

This clonotype was seen a handful of times. This chain connects TRBV2 to TRBJ2-3; no clear D gene. The CDR3 is 15 amino acids. Germline CDR1 SNHLY, CDR2 FYNNEI. The V gene lost 6 bases and the J gene lost 2 bases, with 15 bases spanning the gap. The CDR3 DNA reads as TGTGCCAGCAGACCCCTGGACCGCCTCACAGATACGCAGTATTTT. It codes for CASRPLDRLTDTQYF.

The J gene is TRBJ2-7, the V gene TRBV30; TRBD1 matches at 9 bases. Germline assignment: CDR1 GTSNPN and CDR2 SVGIG (reference sequence). V trimming: 0 bases; J trimming: 2 bases; junction bases outside the gene matches: 5. The length of the CDR3 is 15 residues. In DNA form, the CDR3 reads TGTGCCTGGAGTGTACAGGGGGCGCTGACCTACGAGCAGTACTTC. Protein sequence: CAWSVQGALTYEQYF.

At least ten counts were recorded for this clonotype. The chain recombines TRBV10-3 with TRBJ2-7; D might be TRBD1 (6 bases). Trimming left V 6 bases short and J 6 bases short, with 12 bases between. CDR3 length equals 12 residues. Germline-derived CDR1 and CDR2 are ENHRY and SYGVKD. CDR3 region: CAISQTGLEQYF. In DNA form, the CDR3 reads TGTGCCATCAGCCAGACAGGTCTCGAGCAGTACTTC.

The rearrangement joins TRBV20-1 to TRBJ1-5; D not certain. CDR1 and CDR2 from the germline V gene are DFQATT and SNEGSKA (reference sequence). CDR3 length: 13 amino acids. The ends were cut back, 4 bases at V and 0 bases at J, with 7 bases in the middle. The CDR3 bases are TGCAGTGCTAACGGGAATAGCAATCAGCCCCAGCATTTT. It translates to CSANGNSNQPQHF.

The rearrangement joins TRBV20-1 to TRBJ2-7; possibly TRBD2 for D (5 bases). Germline V gene lookup returns CDR1 DFQATT and CDR2 SNEGSKA (reference sequence). Trimming took 0 bases from V and 0 from J, leaving 24 bases between them. This CDR3 is 19 amino acids long. Written as DNA, the CDR3 is TGCAGTGCTAGAGATGTGAGGGCAGGTGGGCAGGAGGTCTCCTACGAGCAGTACTTC. It yields the protein CSARDVRAGGQEVSYEQYF.

This chain links TRBV5-1 with TRBJ2-5; maybe TRBD1 (5 bases). The CDR3 covers 17 residues. V gave up 3 bases and J gave up 4 bases, with 22 bases separating them. Germline lookup yields CDR1 SGHRS and CDR2 YFSETQ. CDR3 DNA: TGCGCCAGCAGCTCCGACCCCTGGGGCGCCCCAAGAGAGACCCAGTACTTC. Protein sequence: CASSSDPWGAPRETQYF. The full variable domain, with the rest looked up from reference TRBV5-1 and TRBJ2-5, is KAGVTQTPRYLIKTRGQQVTLSCSPISGHRSVSWYQQTPGQGLQFLFEYFSETQRNKGNFPGRFSGRQFSNSRSEMNVSTLELGDSALYLCASSSDPWGAPRETQYFGPGTRLLVL.

The genes are TRBV19 and TRBJ2-1; D may be TRBD1 or TRBD2 (6 bases each). This CDR3 contains 16 residues. In germline, CDR1 is LNHDA, CDR2 SQIVND (reference sequence). Trimming took off 6 bases at V and 1 base at J, with 16 bases between the two ends. The CDR3 sequence: CASSQKGGRSYNEQFF. CDR3 DNA: TGTGCCAGTAGCCAGAAGGGGGGAAGGTCCTACAATGAGCAGTTCTTC.

This clonotype was seen only a few times. This sequence joins TRBV6-2 or TRBV6-3 and TRBJ1-5; D gene uncertain. Germline loops: CDR1 MNHEY, CDR2 SVGEGT. Trimming shortened V by 8 bases and J by 5 bases, and 13 bases separated the two germline ends. This CDR3 region has 13 residues. CDR3 bases: TGTGCCAGCGGACGGGGTTTCGATCAGCCCCAGCATTTT. Its protein product is CASGRGFDQPQHF.

V and J are TRBV19 and TRBJ2-5; 7 nucleotides match TRBD2. V gave up 3 bases and J gave up 5 bases; unmatched junction bases: 3. The CDR3 has 13 amino acids. The germline V gene encodes CDR1 LNHDA and CDR2 SQIVND (reference sequence). In nucleotides, the CDR3 is TGTGCCAGTAGTATGGACGGGGGGGAGACCCAGTACTTC. This codes for CASSMDGGETQYF.

The rearrangement uses TRBV6-2 or TRBV6-3 and TRBJ2-7; tentatively, D is TRBD1 (6 bases). Germline CDR1 and CDR2: MNHEY and SVGEGT. Trimming removed 5 bases from V and 0 bases from J, with 11 bases in between. CDR3 length equals 14 residues. CDR3 amino acids: CASSVRGNSYEQYF. The CDR3 DNA is TGTGCCAGCAGTGTCAGGGGAAACTCCTACGAGCAGTACTTC.

The V and J genes are TRBV20-1 and TRBJ1-5; possibly TRBD1 for D (5 bases). Germline loops: CDR1 DFQATT, CDR2 SNEGSKA (reference sequence). V dropped 3 bases and J dropped 1 base, with 10 bases sitting between them. This CDR3 has 14 amino acids. CDR3 protein: CSARNRLSNQPQHF. CDR3 DNA: TGCAGTGCTAGGAACAGGCTAAGCAATCAGCCCCAGCATTTT.

The sample holds many counts of this clonotype. The CDR3 sequence is CASSSPGLADYEQYF. CDR3 coding DNA: TGCGCCAGCAGCTCTCCGGGACTAGCGGATTACGAGCAGTACTTC. V is TRBV5-1 and J is TRBJ2-7, with 11 bases matching TRBD2. The CDR3 extends over 15 amino acids. J lost 4 bases, V lost 3 bases, and 6 bases had no gene match. Per germline, CDR1 SGHRS and CDR2 YFSETQ.

This clonotype was recorded many times. The chain carries TRBV14 and TRBJ2-6; 8 nucleotides line up with TRBD1. Germline CDR1 is SGHDN and CDR2 is FVKESK. The junction had 5 bases not matched to a gene; V was cut back by 3 bases and J by 1 base. The CDR3 runs to 17 residues. The CDR3 protein is CASSHRTGRSGANVLTF. CDR3 bases: TGTGCCAGCAGCCACAGGACAGGGAGATCTGGGGCCAACGTCCTGACTTTC.

V gene TRBV24-1 combines with J gene TRBJ2-5; 8 bases line up with TRBD1. The CDR3 loop spans 16 amino acids. The germline V gene has CDR1 KGHDR and CDR2 SFDVKD. V lost 4 bases to trimming and J lost 4 bases; unmatched junction nucleotides: 10. This CDR3 is CATSDPTGARPETQYF. The CDR3 DNA follows: TGTGCCACCAGTGACCCGACAGGGGCGCGCCCAGAGACCCAGTACTTC.

This clonotype appeared a few times. The J gene is TRBJ2-5, the V gene TRBV29-1; D perhaps matches TRBD2 (6 bases). CDR1 SQVTM and CDR2 ANQGSEA come from the germline V gene. CDR3 length: 12 amino acids. V lost 5 bases to trimming and J lost 3 bases, with 10 bases between them. The CDR3 DNA reads TGCAGCGTTAAGACGGGGGAAGAGACCCAGTACTTC. Its protein product is CSVKTGEETQYF.

The genes are TRBV10-1 and TRBJ2-2; the D gene is possibly TRBD2 (6 bases). CDR3 size: 14 residues. Trimming removed 6 bases at V and 0 bases at J, with 8 bases between. Germline CDR1 WNHNN, CDR2 SYGVQD (reference sequence). CDR3 in amino acids: CASRSGSNTGELFF. CDR3 bases: TGCGCCAGCAGAAGCGGGTCGAACACCGGGGAGCTGTTTTTT.

This clonotype was observed at least ten times. V and J are TRBV7-2 and TRBJ2-3; maybe TRBD1 (5 bases). Trimming left V 3 bases short and J 1 base short, with 8 bases between. This CDR3 region has 14 residues. Germline CDR1 and CDR2: SGHTA and FQGNSA. This CDR3 is CASSLQTGTDTQYF. CDR3 sequence (DNA): TGTGCCAGCAGCTTGCAGACAGGCACAGATACGCAGTATTTT.

V is TRBV20-1 and J is TRBJ1-4; 7 bases agree with TRBD1. The CDR3 is 13 amino acids. The J segment lost 8 bases and the V segment lost 6 bases, leaving 9 bases of the junction unmatched. CDR1 is DFQATT, CDR2 SNEGSKA, per germline (reference sequence). The CDR3 region is CSAADRAREKLFF. The DNA of the CDR3 is TGCAGTGCAGCCGACAGGGCGCGAGAAAAACTGTTTTTT.